The 6 T cell receptor beta chains given below trace back to one sample, sequenced in a study of technical replicates of blood from several donors. Clones were sequenced by immunoSEQ multiplex PCR, and TCRdb holds only the in-frame ones, with some missing. The table shows 80,000 to 95,000 clones, with 90% to 96% occurring only once. The sample consisted of T cells isolated from PBMCs. These receptors were taken from a human donor in good health.

The chain links TRBV30 to TRBJ2-1, with TRBD2 identical over 14 bases. The CDR3 length is 14 residues. V shed 4 bases, J shed 7 bases, and the junction held 3 bases outside the gene matches. CDR1 and CDR2 (germline): GTSNPN, SVGIG (reference sequence). The chain's CDR3 is CAWTGLAGANEQFF. The CDR3 DNA reads TGTGCCTGGACGGGACTAGCGGGGGCTAATGAGCAGTTCTTC.

The chain is built from TRBV19 and TRBJ1-1; D is possibly TRBD1 (5 bases). Trimming pared 5 bases from V and 7 bases from J, leaving 11 bases between. Germline V gene lookup returns CDR1 LNHDA and CDR2 SQIVND (reference sequence). The CDR3 has 12 residues. The CDR3 bases are TGTGCCAGTAGTTATGGACACATTGAAGCTTTCTTT. Translation gives CASSYGHIEAFF. The whole variable domain, filled in from reference TRBV19 and TRBJ1-1, reads DGGITQSPKYLFRKEGQNVTLSCEQNLNHDAMYWYRQDPGQGLRLIYYSQIVNDFQKGDIAEGYSVSREKKESFPLTVTSAQKNPTAFYLCASSYGHIEAFFGQGTRLTVV.

This clone was found once. The chain is built from TRBV19 and TRBJ1-5, with 8 bases that match TRBD1. Germline V gene data show CDR1 as LNHDA and CDR2 as SQIVND (reference sequence). This CDR3 comprises 15 residues. J was trimmed by 0 bases and V by 3 bases; bases with no gene match: 1. The CDR3 protein is CASSMGTGSNQPQHF. In nucleotides, the CDR3 is TGTGCCAGTAGTATGGGGACAGGTAGCAATCAGCCCCAGCATTTT.

The V gene is TRBV11-3, the J gene TRBJ2-2; a possible D gene is TRBD2 (6 bases). Germline lookup yields CDR1 SGHNT and CDR2 YENEEA. The CDR3 covers 15 residues. Trimming took off 5 bases at V and 0 bases at J, with 10 bases between the two ends. This CDR3 reads CASSPRDSNTGELFF. The DNA of the CDR3 is TGTGCCAGCAGCCCCCGGGACTCGAACACCGGGGAGCTGTTTTTT.

In this sample, this clone turned up once. The chain joins TRBV9 to TRBJ2-7; D is unclear. CDR3 size: 16 residues. V was trimmed by 0 bases and J by 0 bases, leaving 13 bases between them. CDR1 and CDR2 from the germline V gene are SGDLS and YYNGEE. CDR3 amino acids: CASSVGHLISSYEQYF. CDR3 in DNA: TGTGCCAGCAGCGTAGGACACCTTATAAGCTCCTACGAGCAGTACTTC.

The genes are TRBV7-9 and TRBJ2-1, with 7 bases that match TRBD1. The CDR3 is 16 amino acids. Germline V gene lookup returns CDR1 SEHNR and CDR2 FQNEAQ (reference sequence). V lost 1 base to trimming and J lost 7 bases; unmatched junction nucleotides: 10. CDR3 coding DNA: TGTGCCAGCAGCTTAGAGGGGGCTTATATTTGGAATGAGCAGTTCTTC. It encodes CASSLEGAYIWNEQFF.